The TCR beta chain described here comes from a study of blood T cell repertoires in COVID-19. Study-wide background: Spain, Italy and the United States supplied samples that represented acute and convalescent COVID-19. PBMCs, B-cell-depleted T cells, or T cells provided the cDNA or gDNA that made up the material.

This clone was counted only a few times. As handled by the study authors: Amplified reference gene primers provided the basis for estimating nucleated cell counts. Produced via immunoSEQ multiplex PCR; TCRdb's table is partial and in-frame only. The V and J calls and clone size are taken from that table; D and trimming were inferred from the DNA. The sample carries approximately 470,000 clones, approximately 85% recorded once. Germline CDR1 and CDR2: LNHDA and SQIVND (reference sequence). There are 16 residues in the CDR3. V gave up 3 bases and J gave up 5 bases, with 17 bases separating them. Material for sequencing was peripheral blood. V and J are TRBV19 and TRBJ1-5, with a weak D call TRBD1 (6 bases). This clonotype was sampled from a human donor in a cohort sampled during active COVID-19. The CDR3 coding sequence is TGTGCCAGTAGTATCTTAGGGCAGGGGAGCGATCAGCCCCAGCATTTT. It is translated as CASSILGQGSDQPQHF.